The 9 T cell receptor beta chains below all came from one sample that was sequenced in a study of blood T cell repertoires in COVID-19. Sequencing used immunoSEQ multiplex PCR; TCRdb keeps in-frame clones, though not all of them. The sample comprises about 110,000 clones, about four fifths of which are singletons, and roughly 15% rests with the top ten. Material: peripheral blood. These receptors were collected from a woman older than 75 with acute or convalescent COVID-19.

The chain has TRBV19 and TRBJ2-1; weak D call: TRBD1 (6 bases). The CDR3 covers 13 residues. V gave up 5 bases and J gave up 11 bases, with 16 bases separating them. CDR1 is LNHDA, CDR2 SQIVND, per germline (reference sequence). The chain's CDR3 is CASSESGAPKQFF. The CDR3 DNA is TGTGCCAGTAGTGAATCAGGGGCTCCTAAGCAGTTCTTC.

J is TRBJ2-7 and V is TRBV6-5; D possibly corresponds to TRBD1 (6 bases). This CDR3 spans 14 amino acids. Between the trimmed V and J ends, which lost 4 bases and 2 bases, there was a span of 12 bases. Germline-derived CDR1 and CDR2 are MNHEY and SVGAGI. This CDR3 is CASSSLTGTYEQYV. CDR3 nucleotides: TGTGCCAGCAGTTCCTTGACAGGAACCTACGAGCAGTACGTC.

The chain has TRBV6-5 and TRBJ1-2, with unresolved D. The CDR3 totals 12 residues. The V and J ends lost 7 bases and 4 bases respectively, with 10 bases between them. Germline V lookup: CDR1 MNHEY, CDR2 SVGAGI. The CDR3 loop reads CASNRGGYGYTF. As DNA, the CDR3 is TGTGCCAGCAACCGGGGAGGCTATGGCTACACCTTC.

This chain links TRBV7-2 with TRBJ2-5; the D gene is possibly TRBD2 (7 bases). This CDR3 is built from 15 residues. Per germline, CDR1 SGHTA and CDR2 FQGNSA. V was cut by 3 bases and J by 7 bases, with 18 bases left in between. The CDR3 bases are TGTGCCAGCAGCTTTCAGACGGGGAGGGGGGCGACCCAGTACTTC. Translation gives CASSFQTGRGATQYF.

V gene TRBV11-2 combines with J gene TRBJ2-4, with D unclear. Germline V gives CDR1 SGHAT, CDR2 FQNNGV. CDR3 size: 11 residues. Trimming stripped 3 bases from V and 9 bases from J, with 6 bases between. DNA of the CDR3: TGTGCCAGCAGCTTCGGTGGCATTCAGTACTTC. Protein: CASSFGGIQYF.

The gene calls are TRBV19 and TRBJ2-5; TRBD2 matches at 9 bases. From germline, CDR1 is LNHDA and CDR2 SQIVND (reference sequence). After removal of 6 bases from V and 5 bases from J, the junction contained 7 bases not matched to a gene. CDR3 length equals 14 residues. The CDR3: CASRIPGLAETQYF. CDR3 coding DNA: TGTGCCAGTAGGATCCCCGGACTAGCGGAGACCCAGTACTTC. Drawing the rest from reference TRBV19 and TRBJ2-5, the complete variable domain is DGGITQSPKYLFRKEGQNVTLSCEQNLNHDAMYWYRQDPGQGLRLIYYSQIVNDFQKGDIAEGYSVSREKKESFPLTVTSAQKNPTAFYLCASRIPGLAETQYFGPGTRLLVL.

This sequence joins TRBV5-1 and TRBJ2-7, with 9 bases matching TRBD1. The germline V gene encodes CDR1 SGHRS and CDR2 YFSETQ. The V segment lost 4 bases and the J segment 2 bases; nucleotides outside the gene matches: 10. The CDR3 covers 16 residues. CDR3 DNA sequence: TGCGCCAGCAGCCCGCAACCGGGACAGGGTACCTACGAGCAGTACTTC. Amino acid sequence: CASSPQPGQGTYEQYF.

The CDR3 sequence is CASSFVSAQETQYF. In DNA form, the CDR3 reads TGTGCCAGCAGTTTTGTTAGTGCTCAAGAGACCCAGTACTTC. The chain is built from TRBV27 and TRBJ2-5; unclear D gene. With 3 bases removed from V and 2 bases from J, the gap between germline ends came to 10 bases. The CDR3 is 14 residues long. Germline loops: CDR1 MNHEY, CDR2 SMNVEV (reference sequence).

The V call is TRBV5-1, the J call TRBJ2-3; D remains unclear. Germline V CDR1 and CDR2: SGHRS, YFSETQ. This CDR3 is built from 14 residues. V lost 0 bases to trimming and J lost 6 bases, with 11 bases between them. The CDR3 here is CASSLGSGGDTQYF. The DNA of the CDR3 is TGCGCCAGCAGCTTGGGGTCCGGTGGTGATACGCAGTATTTT. Full variable domain (missing parts from reference TRBV5-1 and TRBJ2-3): KAGVTQTPRYLIKTRGQQVTLSCSPISGHRSVSWYQQTPGQGLQFLFEYFSETQRNKGNFPGRFSGRQFSNSRSEMNVSTLELGDSALYLCASSLGSGGDTQYFGPGTRLTVL.